This entry describes one TCR beta chain. This clone is a singleton in its sample. Its antigen is currently not known. No much larger clone exists at a distance of one base, and base qualities are not known. Genomic DNA was isolated from the sorted cells so that the TCRbeta CDR3 region could be sequenced. TCRbeta CDR3 regions were sequenced using the immunoSEQ Assay. This immuneACCESS table, as held by TCRdb, lists in-frame sequences with V and J called but not all clones. Of the missing ones, under half trace to an unresolved V gene in checked studies; the others have no known cause. The sample data list more than 70,000 clones, and 65% to 90% of these were observed just once. Clones ranked in the top ten supply approximately 2% of the sample. These data are taken from a study of OX40 agonist ivuxolimab in advanced cancers. Study-wide context: Ivuxolimab was a fully human IgG2 agonistic monoclonal antibody targeting the costimulatory receptor OX40 (CD134). Among the approximately 50 dose-escalation patients, around 20 had hepatocellular carcinoma, 15 or so melanoma, 9 renal cell carcinoma and 9 head and neck cancer. In the dose-escalation cohort, roughly 80% of patients were male, and the mean age was approximately 64 years, with a range of roughly 23 to 85. Partial responses occurred in three dose-escalation patients, of whom one had hepatocellular carcinoma and two had cutaneous melanoma. The purpose of peripheral TCRbeta sequencing was to test whether ivuxolimab changed TCR sequence diversity and led to clonal T-cell expansion. Intravenous ivuxolimab was administered to patients every 2 weeks at six dose levels: 0.01, 0.1, 0.3, 1.5, 3 and 10 mg/kg. Prior anti-PD-1, anti-PD-L1 or anti-CTLA-4 therapy was permitted, and checkpoint inhibitors had been received by under 50% of dose-escalation patients. The paper covers the monotherapy dose-escalation part of the phase I ivuxolimab trial, which included N ≈ 57 patients. What the work shows at the level of the full study, not this receptor alone: At doses from 0.1 to 3.0 mg/kg, clonal expansion was seen in both CD4+ and CD8+ blood T cells between baseline and week 6. Low levels of normalized T-cell clonal expansion were also seen in some nonresponding patients. The antigen specificity of the clonally expanded peripheral T cells was not determined. In partial responders in the 0.1-3.0 mg/kg groups, normalized peripheral clonal expansion was found to be among the lowest, especially among CD8+ T cells. On average, CD8+ T cells showed more expanded clones than CD4+ T cells after ivuxolimab.

The trial excluded patients who had a history of autoimmune disease or were on systemic immunosuppression. In every dose cohort, peripheral blood was drawn for TCR sequencing at baseline, cycle 4 day 1, and cycle 7 day 1. The samples were taken from a phase I, first-in-human, multicenter, open-label dose-escalation trial of ivuxolimab. Adults with locally advanced or metastatic head and neck squamous cell, hepatocellular, melanoma or renal cell carcinoma were enrolled in the trial. Before TCR sequencing, CD4+ T cells and CD8+ T cells were sorted from peripheral blood as separate populations. From the cysteine up to the phenylalanine, the CDR3 has a length of 12 residues. The read is trimmed to its CDR3 DNA, 36 bases read in frame from base 1. The germline V gene specifies ENHRY as CDR1 and SYGVKD as CDR2. The V and J ends are trimmed by 10 bases and 2 bases, leaving 12 bases between them.

The chain was built from TRBV10-3 and TRBJ2-7; tentative D gene TRBD1, with 5 bases matching. Here the sequenced sample was CD4+ or CD8+ T cells sorted from blood, taken in a trial of the OX40 agonist ivuxolimab. The sequence was obtained from an adult with an advanced solid tumor such as melanoma, head and neck, liver or kidney cancer. The CDR3 loop reads CATGIQAYEQYF. The sequence in DNA is TGTGCCACAGGGATTCAAGCCTACGAGCAGTACTTC.